These 25 T cell receptor beta chains originate from one sample sequenced in a study of T cells in Graves' hyperthyroidism and ophthalmopathy. The investigators amplified TCR beta CDR3 regions from RNA transcripts. The HTBI set primed first-round TCR CDR3 RT-PCR. MiXCR was run by TCRdb on the multiplex PCR reads, yielding one entry per CDR3 protein. This table has about 400,000 distinct CDR3 sequences, about 16% appearing once. The sequenced sample was blood. The receptor set was obtained from a woman in her sixties or seventies with Graves' ophthalmopathy.

This clonotype was counted at least ten times. The chain has TRBV7-9 and TRBJ2-5; TRBD2 agrees at 12 bases. Germline-derived CDR1 and CDR2 are SEHNR and FQNEAQ (reference sequence). This CDR3 is 16 amino acids long. Trimming took 3 bases from V and 5 from J; bases not matched to a gene: 7. The CDR3 coding sequence is TGTGCCAGCAGCTTTGGACTAGCGGGGATAATGGAGACCCAGTACTTC. It specifies CASSFGLAGIMETQYF.

This clonotype was seen repeatedly, ten times or more. This chain joins TRBV6-1 and TRBJ2-1; D possibly corresponds to TRBD1 (6 bases). CDR1 and CDR2 from the germline V gene are MNHNS and SASEGT. This CDR3 region has 15 residues. V lost 5 bases to trimming and J lost 5 bases, with 16 bases between them. Here the CDR3 DNA reads TGTGCCAGCAGTTTGACAGGAGCAGGACACAATGAGCAGTTCTTC. Protein product: CASSLTGAGHNEQFF.

This clonotype was counted at least ten times. This sequence joins TRBV5-1 and TRBJ2-3, with a possible D match to TRBD2 (6 bases). The V end lost 4 bases, the J end lost 6 bases, and 21 bases lay between the germline ends. Germline CDR1 SGHRS, CDR2 YFSETQ. The CDR3 consists of 16 residues. DNA of the CDR3: TGCGCCAGCAGCAGCCGGGACTGGCGCAAACATGATACGCAGTATTTT. This gives the protein CASSSRDWRKHDTQYF. Drawing the rest from reference TRBV5-1 and TRBJ2-3, the complete variable domain is KAGVTQTPRYLIKTRGQQVTLSCSPISGHRSVSWYQQTPGQGLQFLFEYFSETQRNKGNFPGRFSGRQFSNSRSEMNVSTLELGDSALYLCASSSRDWRKHDTQYFGPGTRLTVL.

This clonotype has ten or more counts. For the CDR3, the DNA is TGCAGTGCTAGCGATCCACAGGGGTTCTCCTACAATGAGCAGTTCTTC. This gives the protein CSASDPQGFSYNEQFF. V gene TRBV20-1 combines with J gene TRBJ2-1, with TRBD1 matching 7 bases. Germline trimming cut 3 bases from V and 0 bases from J; bases unmatched to any gene: 8. This CDR3 is 16 amino acids long. From germline, CDR1 is DFQATT and CDR2 SNEGSKA (reference sequence).

At least ten counts were recorded for this clonotype. The J gene is TRBJ2-3, the V gene TRBV20-1; no reliable D call. Germline CDR1 is DFQATT and CDR2 is SNEGSKA (reference sequence). V lost 6 bases and J lost 1, with 14 bases in between. The CDR3 covers 14 residues. CDR3 residues: CSAPYPLRTDTQYF. CDR3 nucleotide sequence: TGCAGTGCCCCGTACCCATTACGCACAGATACGCAGTATTTT.

The table lists this clonotype with many counts. J is TRBJ1-5 and V is TRBV20-1; D possibly corresponds to TRBD1 (6 bases). The CDR3 is 13 amino acids. Trimming stripped 6 bases from V and 3 bases from J, with 12 bases between. Germline V gene lookup returns CDR1 DFQATT and CDR2 SNEGSKA (reference sequence). This CDR3 is CSAKDSHNQPQHF. The CDR3 nucleotides read TGCAGTGCCAAGGACAGCCACAATCAGCCCCAGCATTTT.

There are many counts of this clonotype. The chain links TRBV12-3 or TRBV12-4 to TRBJ1-2, with D unclear. There are 13 residues in the CDR3. Trimming pared 2 bases from V and 4 bases from J, leaving 8 bases between. This CDR3 reads CASSLRESYGYTF. The CDR3 DNA is TGTGCCAGCAGTTTACGGGAGTCCTATGGCTACACCTTC.

Only a few counts were recorded for this clonotype. The rearrangement uses TRBV29-1 and TRBJ2-1; D perhaps matches TRBD2 (5 bases). The V and J ends lost 8 bases and 4 bases respectively, with 18 bases between them. Germline V gives CDR1 SQVTM, CDR2 ANQGSEA. This CDR3 has 14 amino acids. CDR3 nucleotide sequence: TGCAGCCTGGCGGGCGGGTCCCTTTACAATGAGCAGTTCTTC. It yields the protein CSLAGGSLYNEQFF.

This rearrangement joins TRBV19 to TRBJ1-5, with 7 bases aligning to TRBD1. The germline V gene has CDR1 LNHDA and CDR2 SQIVND (reference sequence). CDR3 length: 13 amino acids. V shed 6 bases and J 7 bases; nucleotides not matched to a gene: 6. CDR3 DNA: TGTGCCAGTAGGCAGACAGGGTTGCAGCCCCAGCATTTT. Translating gives CASRQTGLQPQHF.

The chain recombines TRBV24-1 with TRBJ2-1; weak D call: TRBD1 (6 bases). V dropped 9 bases and J dropped 6 bases, with 11 bases sitting between them. CDR1 is KGHDR and CDR2 is SFDVKD in the germline V gene. The CDR3 extends over 12 amino acids. As DNA, the CDR3 is TGTGCCACCGGGAGACAGGTCAATGAGCAGTTCTTC. It encodes CATGRQVNEQFF.

The table lists this clonotype with a few counts. The V call is TRBV20-1, the J call TRBJ2-1; D not certain. The CDR3 runs 13 residues. The V gene's germline CDR1 is DFQATT and CDR2 SNEGSKA (reference sequence). The V gene lost 0 bases and the J gene lost 10 bases, with 13 bases spanning the gap. The CDR3 DNA reads TGCAGTGCTAGAGATCTAGTCGGGCCCGAGCAGTTCTTC. Translated: CSARDLVGPEQFF.

The gene calls are TRBV9 and TRBJ2-7, with TRBD1 identical over 9 bases. This CDR3 contains 20 residues. Germline V gene data show CDR1 as SGDLS and CDR2 as YYNGEE. V gave up 3 bases and J gave up 5 bases; unmatched junction bases: 24. CDR3 amino acids: CASSATVGGGQGSMVDEQYF. DNA for the CDR3: TGTGCCAGCAGCGCTACCGTAGGGGGGGGACAGGGTTCGATGGTTGACGAGCAGTACTTC. The whole variable domain, remainder taken from reference TRBV9 and TRBJ2-7, is DSGVTQTPKHLITATGQRVTLRCSPRSGDLSVYWYQQSLDQGLQFLIQYYNGEERAKGNILERFSAQQFPDLHSELNLSSLELGDSALYFCASSATVGGGQGSMVDEQYFGPGTRLTVT.

The J gene is TRBJ2-7, the V gene TRBV3-1, with D unresolved. V dropped 2 bases and J dropped 1 base, with 9 bases sitting between them. Germline V gene lookup returns CDR1 LGHDT and CDR2 YNNKEL (reference sequence). The CDR3 sequence is 14 residues long. The CDR3 DNA is TGTGCCAGCAGCCAATTACGTGGTTCCTACGAGCAGTACTTC. Its translation: CASSQLRGSYEQYF.

This clonotype has just a few counts. The genes are TRBV10-3 and TRBJ2-3; D perhaps matches TRBD1 (5 bases). V lost 5 bases to trimming and J lost 2 bases, with 11 bases between them. Looked up from germline, CDR1 is ENHRY and CDR2 is SYGVKD. CDR3 length equals 14 residues. CDR3 amino acids: CAISTGVLTDTQYF. The DNA for the CDR3 is TGTGCCATCAGTACAGGAGTCCTCACAGATACGCAGTATTTT.

This clonotype was recorded a few times. Sequence at one end of the junction differs from germline and may be a read error. This chain uses TRBV5-1 with TRBJ1-1; D is undetermined. The CDR3 length is 14 residues. The germline V gene has CDR1 SGHRS and CDR2 YFSETQ. The CDR3 is CASSRRGLNTEAFF. The CDR3 nucleotides read TGTGCCAGCAGCCGCAGAGGGCTGAACACTGAAGCTTTCTTT.

This clonotype was detected only a few times. CDR3 residues: CASSYSDRRLEAFF. The CDR3, as DNA: TGTGCCAGCAGTTACTCGGACAGACGCCTTGAAGCTTTCTTT. This chain joins TRBV6-6 and TRBJ1-1; D is possibly TRBD1 (6 bases). The length of the CDR3 is 14 residues. The germline V gene encodes CDR1 MNHNY and CDR2 SVGAGI (reference sequence). The V end lost 0 bases, the J end lost 7 bases, and 12 bases lay between the germline ends.

This chain joins TRBV7-9 and TRBJ2-3, with D tentatively TRBD2 (6 bases). The germline gives CDR1 SEHNR, CDR2 FQNEAQ (reference sequence). The V end was cut by 7 bases, the J end by 1 base, with 15 bases between. The CDR3 length is 15 residues. CDR3 residues: CASTQRRGGTDTQYF. The CDR3 coding sequence is TGTGCCAGCACCCAGCGGCGGGGAGGCACAGATACGCAGTATTTT.

The rearrangement joins TRBV19 to TRBJ1-4; weak D call: TRBD1 (6 bases). The CDR3 is 15 residues long. V lost 6 bases and J lost 5, with 16 bases in between. The germline gives CDR1 LNHDA, CDR2 SQIVND (reference sequence). The CDR3 sequence: CASRRREGDNEKLFF. In nucleotides, the CDR3 is TGTGCCAGTAGACGGAGAGAGGGGGACAATGAAAAACTGTTTTTT.

The rearrangement links TRBV6-1 to TRBJ2-5; TRBD1 agrees at 7 bases. Germline loops: CDR1 MNHNS, CDR2 SASEGT. Trimming cost V 4 bases and J 5 bases; bases outside gene matches: 4. The length of the CDR3 is 13 residues. The CDR3 DNA reads TGTGCCAGCAGTGTGGGACAGTGGGAGACCCAGTACTTC. Residues: CASSVGQWETQYF.

This clonotype has a count of ten or more. The chain uses TRBV2 and TRBJ2-1; no clear D. With 4 bases removed from V and 12 bases from J, the gap between germline ends came to 13 bases. Germline CDR1 and CDR2: SNHLY and FYNNEI. There are 12 residues in the CDR3. Here the CDR3 DNA reads TGTGCCAGCAGTGCTGTAGGTTGGGGGCAGTTCTTC. As protein: CASSAVGWGQFF.

This clonotype was counted once. A read error may be the cause here, since a much bigger clone is one base away. The chain recombines TRBV20-1 with TRBJ2-5, with TRBD2 identical over 8 bases. CDR3 length equals 14 residues. Germline CDR1 and CDR2: DFQATT and SNEGSKA (reference sequence). The ends lost 5 bases at V and 2 bases at J; junction bases unmatched: 7. CDR3 sequence: CSARLARAQETQYF. The CDR3 nucleotides are TGCAGTGCTCGACTAGCGAGAGCTCAAGAGACCCAGTACTTC.

This clonotype was seen at least ten times. The chain is built from TRBV15 and TRBJ2-7, with unresolved D. The V end lost 1 base, the J end lost 3 bases, and 10 bases lay between the germline ends. CDR1 and CDR2 from the germline V gene are LNHNV and YYDKDF (reference sequence). CDR3 size: 14 residues. CDR3 in amino acids: CATSRAQNSYEQYF. CDR3 bases: TGTGCCACCAGCAGAGCCCAGAACAGCTACGAGCAGTACTTC.

Many counts were recorded for this clonotype. The genes are TRBV3-1 and TRBJ2-7; 7 positions agree with TRBD2. Germline CDR1 reads LGHDT; CDR2 reads YNNKEL (reference sequence). V was clipped by 8 bases and J by 6 bases; unmatched bases: 13. The length of the CDR3 is 14 residues. The CDR3 is CASQESGVGSEQYF. In DNA form, the CDR3 reads TGTGCCAGCCAAGAGAGCGGGGTGGGCAGCGAGCAGTACTTC.

The sample holds a few counts of this clonotype. The CDR3 here is CATSRGMEVRDYGYTF. DNA for the CDR3: TGTGCCACCAGCAGAGGGATGGAGGTACGGGACTATGGCTACACCTTC. This rearrangement joins TRBV15 to TRBJ1-2; no reliable D call. The germline V gene encodes CDR1 LNHNV and CDR2 YYDKDF (reference sequence). V was shortened by 1 base and J by 3 bases, with 15 bases between the two germline ends. The CDR3 extends over 16 amino acids.

This clonotype has a handful of counts. The V call is TRBV19, the J call TRBJ1-1, with D tentatively TRBD1 (5 bases). CDR3 size: 12 residues. CDR1 is LNHDA and CDR2 is SQIVND in the germline V gene (reference sequence). Trimming shortened V by 1 base and J by 11 bases, and 11 bases separated the two germline ends. The CDR3 nucleotides read TGTGCCAGTAGTATAGTTGGGGGTGGCGCTTTCTTT. Translating gives CASSIVGGGAFF.